This TCR beta chain came from a study of T cell responses to AZD1222 COVID-19 vaccine. Study-level information: Second-dose intervals near 4 or 12 weeks were combined. Notes on the study in general: Rises in breadth and depth of Spike-specific TCRs came after two AZD1222 doses. Clonal diversity may have been underestimated, and the donors were mostly white British, with more females than males. Just five or six AZD1222 recipients were seropositive at baseline.

Clones were sequenced by immunoSEQ multiplex PCR, and TCRdb holds only the in-frame ones, with some missing. The profile covers 150,000 or so clones, with approximately 83% appearing a single time and around 8% taken by the ten largest. On this clone: Its antigen is undetermined.

CDR1 is MNHEY, CDR2 SMNVEV, per germline (reference sequence). J gave up 8 bases and V 6 bases, and 6 bases lay outside the gene matches. The CDR3 totals 13 residues. This receptor was identified in an adult in good health. The V and J genes are TRBV27 and TRBJ1-2, with 10 bases identical to TRBD1. Specimen: peripheral blood, collected on day 0 of AZD1222 vaccination. The CDR3 nucleotides are TGTGCCAGCAGACCTGGGACAGGGGTAGGCTACACCTTC. It is translated as CASRPGTGVGYTF.